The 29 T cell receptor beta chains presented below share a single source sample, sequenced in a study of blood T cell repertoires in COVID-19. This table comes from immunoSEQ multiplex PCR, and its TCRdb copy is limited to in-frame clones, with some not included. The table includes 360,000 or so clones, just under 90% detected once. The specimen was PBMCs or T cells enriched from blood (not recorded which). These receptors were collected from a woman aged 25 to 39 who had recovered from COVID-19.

The CDR3 is CSASSPHLRGNQPQHF. Here the CDR3 DNA reads TGCAGTGCTAGTTCCCCTCATTTAAGGGGGAATCAGCCCCAGCATTTT. The chain uses TRBV20-1 and TRBJ1-5; D perhaps matches TRBD1 (6 bases). CDR3 length: 16 residues. V was pared by 3 bases and J by 4 bases, with 19 bases between. Germline V CDR1 and CDR2: DFQATT, SNEGSKA (reference sequence).

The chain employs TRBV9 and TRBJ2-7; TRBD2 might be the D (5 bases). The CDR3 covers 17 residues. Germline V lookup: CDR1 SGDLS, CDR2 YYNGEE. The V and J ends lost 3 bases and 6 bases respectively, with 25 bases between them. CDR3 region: CASSEGARQPRQPEQYF. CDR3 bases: TGTGCCAGCAGCGAGGGAGCGCGGCAGCCGCGGCAACCCGAGCAGTACTTC.

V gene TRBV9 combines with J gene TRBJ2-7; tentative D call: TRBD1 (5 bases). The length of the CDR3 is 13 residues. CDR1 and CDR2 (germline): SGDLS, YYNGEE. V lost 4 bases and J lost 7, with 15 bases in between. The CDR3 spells CASSPTRVGEQYF. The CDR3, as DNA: TGTGCCAGCAGCCCCACCAGGGTGGGGGAGCAGTACTTC.

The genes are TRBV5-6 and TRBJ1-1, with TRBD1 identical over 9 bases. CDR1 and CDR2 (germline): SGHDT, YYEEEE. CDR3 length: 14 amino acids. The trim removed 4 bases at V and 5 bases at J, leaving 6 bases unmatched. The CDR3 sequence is CASSTGQGRTEAFF. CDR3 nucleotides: TGTGCCAGCAGCACCGGACAGGGGAGAACTGAAGCTTTCTTT. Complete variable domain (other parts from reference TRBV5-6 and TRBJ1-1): DAGVTQSPTHLIKTRGQQVTLRCSPKSGHDTVSWYQQALGQGPQFIFQYYEEEERQRGNFPDRFSGHQFPNYSSELNVNALLLGDSALYLCASSTGQGRTEAFFGQGTRLTVV.

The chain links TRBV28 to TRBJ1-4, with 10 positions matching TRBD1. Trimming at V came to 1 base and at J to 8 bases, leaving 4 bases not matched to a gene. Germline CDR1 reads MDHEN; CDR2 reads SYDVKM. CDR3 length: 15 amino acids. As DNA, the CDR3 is TGTGCCAGCAGTTTATTGGGGACAGGGGACGAAAAACTGTTTTTT. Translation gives CASSLLGTGDEKLFF.

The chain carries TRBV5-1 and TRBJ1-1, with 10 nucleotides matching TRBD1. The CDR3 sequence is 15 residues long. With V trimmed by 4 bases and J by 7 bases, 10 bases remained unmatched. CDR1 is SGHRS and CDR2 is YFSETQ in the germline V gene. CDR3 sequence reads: CASSLTGDRGFEAFF. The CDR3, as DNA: TGCGCCAGCAGCCTGACGGGGGACAGGGGATTTGAAGCTTTCTTT. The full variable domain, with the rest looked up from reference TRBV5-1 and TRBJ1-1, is KAGVTQTPRYLIKTRGQQVTLSCSPISGHRSVSWYQQTPGQGLQFLFEYFSETQRNKGNFPGRFSGRQFSNSRSEMNVSTLELGDSALYLCASSLTGDRGFEAFFGQGTRLTVV.

The CDR3 loop reads CASSDSASGSYNEQFF. The CDR3 DNA is TGTGCCAGCAGTGACTCGGCTAGCGGGAGCTACAATGAGCAGTTCTTC. The V gene is TRBV2, the J gene TRBJ2-1, with TRBD2 matching over 10 bases. Germline loops: CDR1 SNHLY, CDR2 FYNNEI. This CDR3 is built from 16 residues. V shed 3 bases, J shed 3 bases, and the junction held 5 bases outside the gene matches.

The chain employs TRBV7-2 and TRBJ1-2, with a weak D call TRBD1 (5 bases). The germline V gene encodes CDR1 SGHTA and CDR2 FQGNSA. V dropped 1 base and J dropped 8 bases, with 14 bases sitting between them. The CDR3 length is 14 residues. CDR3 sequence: CASSLGSGRGGYTF. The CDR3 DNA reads TGTGCCAGCAGCTTAGGTTCAGGGAGGGGAGGCTACACCTTC.

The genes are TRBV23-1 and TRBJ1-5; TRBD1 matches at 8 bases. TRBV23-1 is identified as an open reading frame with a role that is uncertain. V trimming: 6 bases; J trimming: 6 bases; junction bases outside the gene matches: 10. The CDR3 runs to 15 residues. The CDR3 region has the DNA TGCGCCAGCAGGGGGTGGACAGGGTTCAGTCAGCCCCAGCATTTT. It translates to CASRGWTGFSQPQHF.

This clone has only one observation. The CDR3 here is CASSLGAGFQPQHF. The CDR3 DNA follows: TGTGCCAGCAGCTTAGGGGCAGGGTTTCAGCCCCAGCATTTT. The chain uses TRBV7-9 and TRBJ1-5; D may be TRBD1 (5 bases). The CDR3 spans 14 residues. Trimming removed 1 base at V and 6 bases at J, with 10 bases between. CDR1 is SEHNR and CDR2 is FQNEAQ in the germline V gene (reference sequence).

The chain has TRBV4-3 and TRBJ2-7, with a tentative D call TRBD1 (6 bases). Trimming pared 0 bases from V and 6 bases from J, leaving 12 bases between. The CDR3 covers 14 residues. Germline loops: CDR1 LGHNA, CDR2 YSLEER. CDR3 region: CASSQDYQQGEQYF. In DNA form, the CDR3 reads TGCGCCAGCAGCCAAGATTATCAACAGGGCGAGCAGTACTTC.

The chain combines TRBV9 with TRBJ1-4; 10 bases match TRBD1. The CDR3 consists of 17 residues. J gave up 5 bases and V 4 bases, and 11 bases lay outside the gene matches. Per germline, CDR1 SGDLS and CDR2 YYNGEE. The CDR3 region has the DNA TGTGCCAGCAGCTCACATCCGGGACAGGGGACGAATGAAAAACTGTTTTTT. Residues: CASSSHPGQGTNEKLFF.

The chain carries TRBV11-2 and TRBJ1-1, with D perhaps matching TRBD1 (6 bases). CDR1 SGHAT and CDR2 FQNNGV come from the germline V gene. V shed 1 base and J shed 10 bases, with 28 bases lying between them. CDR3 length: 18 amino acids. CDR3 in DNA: TGTGCCAGCAGCTTAGGTAGGGACCCGGACAGTCCCCGACGTGGAGCTTTCTTT. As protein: CASSLGRDPDSPRRGAFF.

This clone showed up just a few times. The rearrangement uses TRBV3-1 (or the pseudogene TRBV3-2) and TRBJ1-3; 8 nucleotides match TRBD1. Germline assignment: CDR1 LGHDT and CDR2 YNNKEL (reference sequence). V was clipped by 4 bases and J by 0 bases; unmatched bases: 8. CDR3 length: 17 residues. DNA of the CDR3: TGTGCCAGCAGCCTAGAGACGGACAGGGACTCTGGAAACACCATATATTTT. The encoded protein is CASSLETDRDSGNTIYF.

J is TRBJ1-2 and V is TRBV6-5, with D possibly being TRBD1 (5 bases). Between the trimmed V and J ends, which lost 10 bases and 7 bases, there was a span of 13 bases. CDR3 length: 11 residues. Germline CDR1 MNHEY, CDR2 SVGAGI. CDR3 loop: CATPAGIGYTF. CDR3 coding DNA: TGTGCCACTCCGGCAGGGATTGGCTACACCTTC.

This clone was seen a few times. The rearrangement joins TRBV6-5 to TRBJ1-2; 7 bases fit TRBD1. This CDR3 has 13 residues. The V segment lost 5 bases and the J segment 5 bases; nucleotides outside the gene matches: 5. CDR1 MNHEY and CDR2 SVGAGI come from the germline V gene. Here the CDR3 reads CASSPGQAYGYTF. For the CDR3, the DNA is TGTGCCAGCAGTCCCGGACAGGCATATGGCTACACCTTC.

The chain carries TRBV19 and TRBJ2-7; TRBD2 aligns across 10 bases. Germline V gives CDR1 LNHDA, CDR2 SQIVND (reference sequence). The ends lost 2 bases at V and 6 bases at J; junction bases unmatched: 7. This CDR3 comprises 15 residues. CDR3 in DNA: TGTGCCAGTAGTATACTAGCGGGAGCCTTCCGCGAGCAGTACTTC. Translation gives CASSILAGAFREQYF.

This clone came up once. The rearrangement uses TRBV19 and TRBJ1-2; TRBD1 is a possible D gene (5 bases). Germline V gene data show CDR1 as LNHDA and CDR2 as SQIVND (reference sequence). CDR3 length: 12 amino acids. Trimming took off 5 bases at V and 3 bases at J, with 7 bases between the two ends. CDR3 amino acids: CASSVQDYGYTF. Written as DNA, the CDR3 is TGTGCCAGTAGTGTACAGGACTATGGCTACACCTTC.

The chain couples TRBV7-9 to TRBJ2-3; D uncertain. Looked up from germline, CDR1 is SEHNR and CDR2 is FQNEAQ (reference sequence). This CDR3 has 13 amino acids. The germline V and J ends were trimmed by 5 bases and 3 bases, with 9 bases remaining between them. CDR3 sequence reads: CASSISRTDTQYF. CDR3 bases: TGTGCCAGCAGCATCTCTCGTACAGATACGCAGTATTTT.

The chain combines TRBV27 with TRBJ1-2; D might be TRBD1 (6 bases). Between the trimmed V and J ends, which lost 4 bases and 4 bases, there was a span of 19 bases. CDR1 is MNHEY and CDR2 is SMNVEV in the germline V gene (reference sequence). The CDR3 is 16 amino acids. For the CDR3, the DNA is TGTGCCAGCAGTTCCAAAGGGGGGGGGCTGCTCTATGGCTACACCTTC. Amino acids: CASSSKGGGLLYGYTF.

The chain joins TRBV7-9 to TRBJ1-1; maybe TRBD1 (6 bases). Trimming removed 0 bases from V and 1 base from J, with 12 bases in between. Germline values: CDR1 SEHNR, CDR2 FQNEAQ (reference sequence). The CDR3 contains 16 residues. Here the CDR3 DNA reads TGTGCCAGCAGCTTAGCCATGGGCAGGGGGAACACTGAAGCTTTCTTT. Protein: CASSLAMGRGNTEAFF.

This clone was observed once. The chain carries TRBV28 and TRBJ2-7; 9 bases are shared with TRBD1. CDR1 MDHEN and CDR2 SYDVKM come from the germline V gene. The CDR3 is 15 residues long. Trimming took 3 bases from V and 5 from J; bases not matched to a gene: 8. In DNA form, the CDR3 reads TGTGCCAGCAGTTTTCCGGGACAGGGAAGGAACGAGCAGTACTTC. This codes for CASSFPGQGRNEQYF. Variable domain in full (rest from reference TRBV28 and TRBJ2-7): DVKVTQSSRYLVKRTGEKVFLECVQDMDHENMFWYRQDPGLGLRLIYFSYDVKMKEKGDIPEGYSVSREKKERFSLILESASTNQTSMYLCASSFPGQGRNEQYFGPGTRLTVT.

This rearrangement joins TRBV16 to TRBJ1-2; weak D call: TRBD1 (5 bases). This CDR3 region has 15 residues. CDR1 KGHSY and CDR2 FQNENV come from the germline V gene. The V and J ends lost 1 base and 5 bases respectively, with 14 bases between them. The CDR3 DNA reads TGTGCCAGCAGCCAATACTCGTCAGGGCGGTATGGCTACACCTTC. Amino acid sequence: CASSQYSSGRYGYTF.

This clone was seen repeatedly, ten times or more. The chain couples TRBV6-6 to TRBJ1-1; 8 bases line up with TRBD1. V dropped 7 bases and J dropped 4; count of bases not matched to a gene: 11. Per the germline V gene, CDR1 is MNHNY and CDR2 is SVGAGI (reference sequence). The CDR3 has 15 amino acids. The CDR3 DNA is TGTGCCAGCAATACAGCAGGGGGCGCGGTCACTGAAGCTTTCTTT. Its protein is CASNTAGGAVTEAFF.

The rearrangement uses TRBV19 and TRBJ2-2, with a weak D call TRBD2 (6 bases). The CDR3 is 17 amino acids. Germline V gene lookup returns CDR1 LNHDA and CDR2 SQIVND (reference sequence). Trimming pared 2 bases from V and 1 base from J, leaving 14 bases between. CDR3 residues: CASSITSTRLNTGELFF. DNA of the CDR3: TGTGCCAGTAGTATAACCTCGACTAGGTTGAACACCGGGGAGCTGTTTTTT.

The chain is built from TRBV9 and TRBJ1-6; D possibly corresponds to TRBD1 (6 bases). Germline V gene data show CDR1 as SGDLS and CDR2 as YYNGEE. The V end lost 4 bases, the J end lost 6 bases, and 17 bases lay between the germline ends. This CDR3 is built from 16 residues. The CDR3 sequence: CASSLNTGSGNSPLHF. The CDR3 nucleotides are TGTGCCAGCAGCCTAAATACAGGGTCAGGTAATTCACCCCTCCACTTT.

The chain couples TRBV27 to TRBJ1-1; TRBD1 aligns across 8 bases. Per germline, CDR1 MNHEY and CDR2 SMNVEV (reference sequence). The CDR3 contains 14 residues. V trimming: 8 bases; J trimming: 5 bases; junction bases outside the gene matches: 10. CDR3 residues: CASRIRQGRTEAFF. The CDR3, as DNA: TGTGCCAGCCGGATCCGACAGGGGAGAACTGAAGCTTTCTTT.

CDR3 amino acids: CASTRHDRRETQYF. The CDR3 bases are TGTGCCAGCACCCGACACGACAGGAGGGAGACCCAGTACTTC. The chain links TRBV9 to TRBJ2-5, with D possibly TRBD1 on 6 matching bases. V was trimmed by 6 bases and J by 5 bases, leaving 17 bases between them. This CDR3 region has 14 residues. Per germline, CDR1 SGDLS and CDR2 YYNGEE.

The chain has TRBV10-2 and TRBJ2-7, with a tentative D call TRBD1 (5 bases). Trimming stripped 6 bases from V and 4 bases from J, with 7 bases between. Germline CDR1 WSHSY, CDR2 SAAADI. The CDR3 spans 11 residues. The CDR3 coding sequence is TGCGCCAGCAGAGGGGATTACGAGCAGTACTTC. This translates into CASRGDYEQYF.